This T cell receptor beta chain was sequenced during a study of early T cells in non-severe SARS-CoV-2 infection. About the study: Chains were not paired, and sequencing was done on bulk RNA from unsorted whole blood. Overall study findings and caveats: VDJdb-based annotation leaned toward anti-spike CD8 responses and missed private and CD4 specificities.

Researchers attached unique molecular identifiers to individual cDNA molecules. TCRdb analysed the 5' RACE reads with MiXCR anew, one entry per CDR3 protein. The sample includes some 33,000 distinct CDR3 sequences, 5% to 6.5% seen only once; the top ten take about a fifth. CDR1 is LNHNV, CDR2 YYDKDF, per germline (reference sequence). The CDR3 runs 16 residues. Deletions cut 3 bases from V and 7 bases from J, with 22 bases between. This clonotype was observed many times. The antigen is not known. What was sequenced was whole blood. The J gene is TRBJ2-7, the V gene TRBV15, with a possible D match to TRBD2 (6 bases). This TCR was recovered from an adult who was a healthcare worker with PCR-confirmed SARS-CoV-2 infection or an uninfected control (not recorded which). As DNA, the CDR3 is TGTGCCACCAGCAGTCAGAGAGGAGGGGTACTTATGGAGCAGTACTTC. Its translation is CATSSQRGGVLMEQYF.